This entry describes one T cell receptor (beta chain). The sample is drawn from a study of immune characterization of retroperitoneal liposarcoma. Germline trimming cut 2 bases from V and 4 bases from J; bases unmatched to any gene: 5. CDR3 length equals 15 residues. Germline CDR1 reads MNHNY; CDR2 reads SVGAGI (reference sequence). TCRdb passed the PCR reads through MiXCR, listing each CDR3 protein once. The data show some 10,000 distinct CDR3 sequences, less than 40% seen once. The V and J genes are TRBV6-6 and TRBJ2-5, with TRBD1 matching 9 bases. The receptor comes from a female donor with retroperitoneal liposarcoma. The material sequenced was tumor tissue. The chain's CDR3 is CASSYRTGGVETQYF. CDR3 nucleotide sequence: TGTGCCAGCAGTTACCGAACAGGGGGCGTAGAGACCCAGTACTTC.